Presented here are 28 T cell receptor beta chains from one specimen sequenced in a study of identical twins. One entry per CDR3 protein, called by TCRdb with MiXCR from the 5' RACE reads. The data show 600,000 to 850,000 distinct CDR3 sequences, around a sixth seen once. A further study also used this sample, focusing on T cells expressing NK-cell markers.

The sequenced sample was PBMCs. Receptor source: a woman between 18 and 29 years old in good health.

The gene calls are TRBV10-3 and TRBJ2-7, with 9 bases lining up with TRBD1. Unmatched junction bases numbered 4, after V lost 4 bases and J lost 6 bases. Germline V gene data show CDR1 as ENHRY and CDR2 as SYGVKD. This CDR3 has 13 residues. In DNA form, the CDR3 reads TGTGCCATCAGTGGGAAGACAGGGGGCGAGCAGTACTTC. This encodes CAISGKTGGEQYF.

This clonotype has just a few counts. The chain is built from TRBV5-1 and TRBJ2-7; no reliable D call. Germline lookup yields CDR1 SGHRS and CDR2 YFSETQ. The CDR3 loop spans 15 amino acids. Trimming took off 4 bases at V and 3 bases at J, with 17 bases between the two ends. DNA for the CDR3: TGCGCCAGCAGCGGTCTTCCATCCCTCAGCTACGAGCAGTACTTC. Amino acids: CASSGLPSLSYEQYF.

Ten or more counts support this clonotype. The chain combines TRBV10-3 with TRBJ2-3; 8 bases are a match to TRBD2. Trimming at V came to 2 bases and at J to 2 bases, leaving 3 bases not matched to a gene. This CDR3 has 15 residues. Germline V CDR1 and CDR2: ENHRY, SYGVKD. CDR3 amino acids: CAISESGGFTDTQYF. CDR3 DNA sequence: TGTGCCATCAGTGAGAGCGGGGGATTCACAGATACGCAGTATTTT.

This clonotype was observed a few times. One junction end does not reproduce the germline sequence, and a read error may be involved. The CDR3 DNA sequence: TGTGCCAGCAACTTAAGTGTAAGGGATGGTGATGGCTACACCTTC. This codes for CASNLSVRDGDGYTF. The V and J genes are TRBV7-9 and TRBJ1-2; D is unresolved. The CDR3 consists of 15 residues. CDR1 is SEHNR and CDR2 is FQNEAQ in the germline V gene (reference sequence).

The chain carries TRBV20-1 and TRBJ1-1, with 10 bases lining up with TRBD1. Trimming cost V 1 base and J 0 bases; bases outside gene matches: 11. The CDR3 contains 18 residues. Per the germline V gene, CDR1 is DFQATT and CDR2 is SNEGSKA (reference sequence). CDR3 nucleotides: TGCAGTGCTAGAGGGGGAACCGGGACAGGGGTCATGAACACTGAAGCTTTCTTT. Its translation is CSARGGTGTGVMNTEAFF.

The chain carries TRBV9 and TRBJ2-2, with 14 nucleotides matching TRBD2. CDR3 length: 17 residues. Germline-derived CDR1 and CDR2 are SGDLS and YYNGEE. Trimming took 6 bases from V and 8 from J; bases not matched to a gene: 12. The CDR3 loop reads CASTGGLAGVVPGELFF. Written as DNA, the CDR3 is TGTGCCAGCACCGGGGGACTAGCGGGAGTCGTACCTGGGGAGCTGTTTTTT.

The V and J genes are TRBV7-9 and TRBJ2-1, with D perhaps matching TRBD1 (5 bases). Trimming took 5 bases from V and 4 from J, leaving 15 bases between them. Germline V gene sequence: CDR1 SEHNR, CDR2 FQNEAQ (reference sequence). CDR3 length: 15 amino acids. This CDR3 is CASSPFRQIYNEQFF. CDR3 sequence (DNA): TGTGCCAGCAGCCCTTTCCGACAGATATACAATGAGCAGTTCTTC.

The gene calls are TRBV12-3 or TRBV12-4 and TRBJ2-2, with TRBD2 matching 7 bases. The J segment lost 1 base and the V segment lost 4 bases, leaving 6 bases of the junction unmatched. The CDR3 covers 16 residues. DNA of the CDR3: TGTGCCAGCAGTTACCCAGCGGGGCTGAACACCGGGGAGCTGTTTTTT. Translated, it gives CASSYPAGLNTGELFF.

V and J are TRBV7-8 and TRBJ1-4, with D unclear. The CDR3 covers 11 residues. V was shortened by 1 base and J by 8 bases, with 2 bases between the two germline ends. Germline V gene data show CDR1 as SGHVS and CDR2 as FQNEAQ. The CDR3 DNA follows: TGTGCCAGCAGCTTAGTCGAAAAACTGTTTTTT. Its translation is CASSLVEKLFF. Looking up the rest from reference TRBV7-8 and TRBJ1-4 gives the full variable domain: GAGVSQSPRYKVAKRGQDVALRCDPISGHVSLFWYQQALGQGPEFLTYFQNEAQLDKSGLPSDRFFAERPEGSVSTLKIQRTQQEDSAVYLCASSLVEKLFFGSGTQLSVL.

V usage is TRBV3-1 and J usage is TRBJ2-7; 7 nucleotides align to TRBD2. This CDR3 has 12 residues. The J segment lost 9 bases and the V segment lost 3 bases, leaving 5 bases of the junction unmatched. Germline lookup yields CDR1 LGHDT and CDR2 YNNKEL (reference sequence). The CDR3 protein is CASSHRLAGQYF. Written as DNA, the CDR3 is TGTGCCAGCAGCCACCGACTAGCTGGGCAGTACTTC.

The chain links TRBV4-2 to TRBJ2-7; D is unresolved. The V end was cut by 2 bases, the J end by 5 bases, with 10 bases between. This CDR3 has 13 amino acids. Germline assignment: CDR1 LGHNA and CDR2 YNFKEQ. The CDR3 spells CASSQKVQDEQYF. The CDR3 DNA reads as TGTGCCAGCAGCCAAAAAGTGCAGGACGAGCAGTACTTC.

This clonotype was counted between two and nine times. V is TRBV20-1 and J is TRBJ1-2; 7 nucleotides agree with TRBD1. The CDR3 has 15 amino acids. V lost 3 bases and J lost 6; bases outside the gene matches: 13. From germline, CDR1 is DFQATT and CDR2 SNEGSKA (reference sequence). As DNA, the CDR3 is TGCAGTGCTAGCTGGATAGGGGGCCATTGGCATGGCTACACCTTC. Protein: CSASWIGGHWHGYTF.

The V call is TRBV5-1, the J call TRBJ2-7; TRBD1 matches 12 bases. CDR1 is SGHRS, CDR2 YFSETQ, per germline. The CDR3 totals 16 residues. V dropped 0 bases and J dropped 4; count of bases not matched to a gene: 5. CDR3 protein: CASSLVRDRGLYEQYF. CDR3 DNA sequence: TGCGCCAGCAGCTTGGTCCGGGACAGGGGGCTATACGAGCAGTACTTC.

DNA for the CDR3: TGCGCCAGCAGTGATCACCGGGACGGCCAAGAGACCCAGTACTTC. Its protein is CASSDHRDGQETQYF. The gene calls are TRBV10-1 and TRBJ2-5; possibly TRBD1 or TRBD2 for D (5 bases each). Germline CDR1 WNHNN, CDR2 SYGVQD (reference sequence). This CDR3 has 15 residues. V gave up 3 bases and J gave up 1 base, with 12 bases separating them.

The chain uses TRBV20-1 and TRBJ1-2; 8 bases agree with TRBD1. V was pared by 3 bases and J by 4 bases, with 10 bases of the junction left unmatched. CDR1 is DFQATT and CDR2 is SNEGSKA in the germline V gene (reference sequence). The CDR3 sequence is 15 residues long. CDR3 coding DNA: TGCAGTGCTAGCGAACCTCAGACAGGGGTCTATGGCTACACCTTC. Translated, it gives CSASEPQTGVYGYTF.

A few counts support this clonotype. The chain has TRBV6-5 and TRBJ1-6, with 7 bases fitting TRBD1. CDR1 MNHEY and CDR2 SVGAGI come from the germline V gene. V shed 3 bases, J shed 0 bases, and the junction held 11 bases outside the gene matches. The CDR3 runs to 19 residues. CDR3 sequence: CASSYSDRASSSYNSPLHF. CDR3 coding DNA: TGTGCCAGCAGTTATTCAGACAGGGCCTCGAGCTCCTATAATTCACCCCTCCACTTT.

This clonotype has more than one count but fewer than ten. This sequence joins TRBV10-3 and TRBJ2-7; D unresolved. The V gene's germline CDR1 is ENHRY and CDR2 SYGVKD. The CDR3 is 15 residues long. Trimming removed 0 bases at V and 5 bases at J, with 14 bases between. The CDR3 DNA reads as TGTGCCATCAGTGAGTCGGCCGACTTCTGGAACGAGCAGTACTTC. Translating gives CAISESADFWNEQYF.

This clonotype has more than one count but fewer than ten. The rearrangement uses TRBV5-1 and TRBJ2-1; D remains ambiguous. CDR3 length: 17 residues. Looked up from germline, CDR1 is SGHRS and CDR2 is YFSETQ. V lost 3 bases to trimming and J lost 0 bases, with 16 bases between them. The DNA for the CDR3 is TGCGCCAGCAGCTATTCCTCAGTAGCTAGCTCCTACAATGAGCAGTTCTTC. This translates into CASSYSSVASSYNEQFF.

The chain is built from TRBV27 and TRBJ2-7; weak D call: TRBD2 (6 bases). V was cut by 5 bases and J by 6 bases, with 20 bases left in between. The germline gives CDR1 MNHEY, CDR2 SMNVEV (reference sequence). CDR3 length: 15 residues. The DNA for the CDR3 is TGTGCCAGCAGTCAGACCGGGACTGGGGTCGGCGAGCAGTACTTC. Residues: CASSQTGTGVGEQYF.

The chain links TRBV6-2 or TRBV6-3 to TRBJ2-1, with 9 bases lining up with TRBD2. The V gene end was trimmed by 4 bases and the J gene end by 9 bases; junction bases not matched to a gene: 22. This CDR3 spans 19 amino acids. CDR1 is MNHEY and CDR2 is SVGEGT in the germline V gene. The CDR3 sequence is CASSWSISRAGGRGAEQFF. DNA for the CDR3: TGTGCCAGCAGTTGGTCAATCTCTCGGGCGGGAGGGCGAGGTGCTGAGCAGTTCTTC.

This clonotype has a handful of counts. The chain links TRBV7-2 to TRBJ2-5; possibly TRBD2 for D (6 bases). V was shortened by 1 base and J by 5 bases, with 17 bases between the two germline ends. This CDR3 is built from 16 residues. Germline V gene data show CDR1 as SGHTA and CDR2 as FQGNSA. This CDR3 reads CASSLVRASVGETQYF. CDR3 DNA sequence: TGTGCCAGCAGCTTAGTCAGGGCTAGCGTGGGGGAGACCCAGTACTTC.

This chain connects TRBV12-3 or TRBV12-4 to TRBJ1-5; D ambiguous. The V and J ends lost 3 bases and 0 bases respectively, with 6 bases between them. There are 14 residues in the CDR3. The CDR3 here is CASSFWVSNQPQHF. The CDR3 DNA reads as TGTGCCAGCAGTTTCTGGGTTAGCAATCAGCCCCAGCATTTT.

The chain carries TRBV4-3 and TRBJ1-1; 8 bases agree with TRBD1. CDR3 size: 14 residues. V lost 3 bases to trimming and J lost 3 bases; unmatched junction nucleotides: 3. Germline-derived CDR1 and CDR2 are LGHNA and YSLEER. The CDR3 region is CASSQRQGYTEAFF. CDR3 bases: TGCGCCAGCAGCCAGCGACAGGGGTACACTGAAGCTTTCTTT.

The DNA for the CDR3 is TGTGCCAGCGGGGTGGGGGCAGGAAAGTACGAGCAGTACTTC. Protein sequence: CASGVGAGKYEQYF. The rearrangement joins TRBV25-1 to TRBJ2-7, with D tentatively TRBD1 (6 bases). Germline values: CDR1 MGHDK, CDR2 SYGVNS. V was clipped by 8 bases and J by 4 bases, with 18 bases between them. The CDR3 has 14 residues.

The chain joins TRBV5-1 to TRBJ2-3; 10 bases fit TRBD2. The CDR3 totals 16 residues. Germline CDR1 reads SGHRS; CDR2 reads YFSETQ. V was pared by 0 bases and J by 4 bases, with 5 bases of the junction left unmatched. This CDR3 is CASSLGGSGRPDTQYF. CDR3 DNA sequence: TGCGCCAGCAGCTTGGGGGGTAGCGGGAGGCCAGATACGCAGTATTTT.

The sample holds a few counts of this clonotype. The rearrangement uses TRBV7-9 and TRBJ2-1; 7 bases are shared with TRBD1. Looked up from germline, CDR1 is SEHNR and CDR2 is FQNEAQ (reference sequence). The ends lost 7 bases at V and 9 bases at J; junction bases unmatched: 9. CDR3 length: 13 amino acids. CDR3 region: CASTDSPGGEQFF. CDR3 bases: TGTGCCAGCACCGACAGCCCAGGGGGTGAGCAGTTCTTC. The variable domain in full, completed from reference TRBV7-9 and TRBJ2-1, reads DTGVSQNPRHKITKRGQNVTFRCDPISEHNRLYWYRQTLGQGPEFLTYFQNEAQLEKSRLLSDRFSAERPKGSFSTLEIQRTEQGDSAMYLCASTDSPGGEQFFGPGTRLTVL.

This clonotype was observed a single time. The chain combines TRBV24-1 with TRBJ2-5; D gene ambiguous. The CDR3 length is 12 residues. V was shortened by 6 bases and J by 5 bases, with 9 bases between the two germline ends. The germline V gene encodes CDR1 KGHDR and CDR2 SFDVKD. CDR3 region: CATSKTGETQYF. The DNA of the CDR3 is TGTGCCACCAGTAAAACCGGGGAGACCCAGTACTTC.

This clonotype turned up a few times. The V call is TRBV20-1, the J call TRBJ2-1, with a tentative D call TRBD2 (6 bases). V was cut by 5 bases and J by 7 bases, with 15 bases left in between. This CDR3 region has 13 residues. The germline V gene encodes CDR1 DFQATT and CDR2 SNEGSKA (reference sequence). CDR3 sequence (DNA): TGCAGTGCTCACCCTGGAGGGCATAATGAGCAGTTCTTC. Its translation is CSAHPGGHNEQFF.